The 17 T cell receptor beta chains reported below all come from one sample, sequenced in a study of cytomegalovirus exposure and HLA in healthy donors. The PCR made use of 60 Vbeta and 13 Jbeta primers. Some clones are missing from TCRdb's copy, which holds only in-frame ones; the method was immunoSEQ multiplex PCR. The sample yields about 150,000 clones, around four fifths seen once. What was sequenced was PBMCs. These receptor sequences come from a woman in her twenties or thirties in good health and CMV-seropositive.

The V and J genes are TRBV5-6 and TRBJ1-2, with a possible D match to TRBD1 (5 bases). Germline loops: CDR1 SGHDT, CDR2 YYEEEE. Trimming removed 4 bases at V and 3 bases at J, with 13 bases between. The length of the CDR3 is 14 residues. DNA for the CDR3: TGTGCCAGCAGCGGGGAGGGGTTCCACTATGGCTACACCTTC. It translates to CASSGEGFHYGYTF.

In its sample, this clone was seen a few times. The genes are TRBV5-5 and TRBJ2-7; possible D gene TRBD1, 5 bases. Germline values: CDR1 SGHKS, CDR2 YYEKEE (reference sequence). CDR3 length equals 14 residues. Between the trimmed V and J ends, which lost 0 bases and 2 bases, there was a span of 9 bases. The CDR3 sequence: CASSLETDTYEQYF. The CDR3 DNA is TGTGCCAGCAGCTTGGAGACGGACACCTACGAGCAGTACTTC.

This clone was detected a few times. This chain uses TRBV6-5 with TRBJ1-2; D is perhaps TRBD1 (6 bases). V was pared by 6 bases and J by 8 bases, with 16 bases between. This CDR3 is 13 amino acids long. Looked up from germline, CDR1 is MNHEY and CDR2 is SVGAGI. In DNA, the CDR3 is TGTGCCAGCAGGTATACAGGGTCCTGGGGCTACACCTTC. It specifies CASRYTGSWGYTF.

V and J are TRBV6-5 and TRBJ2-5, with TRBD2 as a possible D gene (5 bases). This CDR3 is 11 amino acids long. Between the trimmed V and J ends, which lost 6 bases and 4 bases, there was a span of 6 bases. Germline values: CDR1 MNHEY, CDR2 SVGAGI. CDR3 region: CASSRGETQYF. CDR3 DNA sequence: TGTGCCAGCAGCCGGGGAGAGACCCAGTACTTC.

The CDR3, as DNA: TGTGCCAGCAGTTTATCGCGGGAGGTATACAATGAGCAGTTCTTC. As protein: CASSLSREVYNEQFF. This chain links TRBV28 with TRBJ2-1; the match to TRBD2 covers 8 bases. Germline lookup yields CDR1 MDHEN and CDR2 SYDVKM. This CDR3 contains 15 residues. J gave up 4 bases and V 1 base, and 3 bases lay outside the gene matches.

V usage is TRBV7-2 and J usage is TRBJ2-5, with 7 positions matching TRBD1. V trimming: 5 bases; J trimming: 5 bases; junction bases outside the gene matches: 14. This CDR3 is 16 amino acids long. Germline CDR1 SGHTA, CDR2 FQGNSA. In DNA form, the CDR3 reads TGTGCCAGCAGCGAGGGGGCAGGGGCCATGGTGGAGACCCAGTACTTC. The encoded protein is CASSEGAGAMVETQYF.

The rearrangement uses TRBV18 and TRBJ1-2, with 11 positions matching TRBD1. After removal of 6 bases from V and 3 bases from J, the junction contained 6 bases not matched to a gene. CDR3 size: 15 residues. Germline V lookup: CDR1 KGHSH, CDR2 LQKENI. CDR3 loop: CASSPGTGGHYGYTF. As DNA, the CDR3 is TGTGCCAGCTCCCCCGGGACAGGGGGGCACTATGGCTACACCTTC.

This chain joins TRBV30 and TRBJ1-4; perhaps TRBD1 as D (6 bases). Germline-derived CDR1 and CDR2 are GTSNPN and SVGIG (reference sequence). The CDR3 runs to 15 residues. V dropped 3 bases and J dropped 5 bases, with 16 bases sitting between them. The CDR3 region has the DNA TGTGCCTGGAGGCCTCGGGGGCGGGGGAATGAAAAACTGTTTTTT. This codes for CAWRPRGRGNEKLFF.

This rearrangement joins TRBV11-2 to TRBJ2-3; D ambiguous. Trimming took off 3 bases at V and 0 bases at J, with 7 bases between the two ends. The V gene's germline CDR1 is SGHAT and CDR2 FQNNGV. The CDR3 is 14 amino acids. CDR3 nucleotide sequence: TGTGCCAGCAGCTTGAGAGCTAGCACAGATACGCAGTATTTT. Translating it yields CASSLRASTDTQYF.

The CDR3 loop is CASSLEGGSAPSGNTIYF. CDR3 coding DNA: TGTGCCAGCAGCTTAGAAGGGGGTTCGGCGCCGTCTGGAAACACCATATATTTT. The chain combines TRBV13 with TRBJ1-3, with D possibly being TRBD1 (6 bases). V was cut by 1 base and J by 1 base, with 17 bases left in between. The length of the CDR3 is 18 residues. CDR1 and CDR2 (germline): PRHDT, FYEKMQ (reference sequence).

The chain uses TRBV7-8 and TRBJ2-2; unclear D gene. This CDR3 contains 13 residues. The germline CDR1 and CDR2 sequences are SGHVS and FQNEAQ. V was shortened by 1 base and J by 6 bases, with 6 bases between the two germline ends. CDR3 sequence: CASSLVAAGELFF. For the CDR3, the DNA is TGTGCCAGCAGCTTAGTGGCGGCCGGGGAGCTGTTTTTT.

This clone was found a few times. V usage is TRBV2 and J usage is TRBJ1-1; weak D call: TRBD1 (6 bases). The CDR3 runs 11 residues. V lost 7 bases, J lost 8 bases, and 11 bases lay in between. Germline loops: CDR1 SNHLY, CDR2 FYNNEI. CDR3 loop: CASTIDREAFF. As DNA, the CDR3 is TGTGCCAGCACCATCGACAGGGAAGCTTTCTTT. Drawing the rest from reference TRBV2 and TRBJ1-1, the complete variable domain is EPEVTQTPSHQVTQMGQEVILRCVPISNHLYFYWYRQILGQKVEFLVSFYNNEISEKSEIFDDQFSVERPDGSNFTLKIRSTKLEDSAMYFCASTIDREAFFGQGTRLTVV.

V and J are TRBV11-3 and TRBJ1-5; D may be TRBD1 (6 bases). CDR3 length: 14 residues. Deletions cut 5 bases from V and 5 bases from J, with 13 bases between. Germline CDR1 SGHNT, CDR2 YENEEA. The CDR3 reads CASSETPGDQPQHF. In DNA, the CDR3 is TGTGCCAGCAGCGAAACCCCAGGGGATCAGCCCCAGCATTTT.

The V call is TRBV29-1, the J call TRBJ2-5; D remains unclear. There are 11 residues in the CDR3. From germline, CDR1 is SQVTM and CDR2 ANQGSEA. Trimming cost V 8 bases and J 0 bases, with 7 bases left between them. CDR3 in amino acids: CSTRNQETQYF. CDR3 sequence (DNA): TGCAGCACCAGGAACCAAGAGACCCAGTACTTC.

The genes are TRBV13 and TRBJ2-7, with D unresolved. The V gene lost 8 bases and the J gene lost 2 bases, with 7 bases spanning the gap. CDR1 is PRHDT and CDR2 is FYEKMQ in the germline V gene (reference sequence). The CDR3 is 11 residues long. In nucleotides, the CDR3 is TGTGCCAGCTCGCTAGCCTACGAGCAGTACTTC. This gives the protein CASSLAYEQYF.

The chain couples TRBV28 to TRBJ2-7; no clear D. With 2 bases removed from V and 2 bases from J, the gap between germline ends came to 4 bases. Germline V gene lookup returns CDR1 MDHEN and CDR2 SYDVKM. This CDR3 spans 12 amino acids. CDR3: CASSLRAYEQYF. CDR3 coding DNA: TGTGCCAGCAGTTTACGGGCCTACGAGCAGTACTTC.

The rearrangement uses TRBV7-2 and TRBJ2-7, with D maybe TRBD1 (6 bases). Germline assignment: CDR1 SGHTA and CDR2 FQGNSA. V was cut by 5 bases and J by 0 bases, with 11 bases left in between. The CDR3 covers 14 residues. This chain's CDR3 is CASSGPGDSYEQYF. In DNA, the CDR3 is TGTGCCAGCAGCGGGCCAGGGGACTCCTACGAGCAGTACTTC.